This TCR beta chain is from a study of human T cells and chemical hapten exposure. Notes on this clonotype: The antigen is undetermined.

Someone pulled total RNA out of unfractionated whole blood. Findings of the study overall: The study found that DPC sensitization did not change TCRs above 1 in 1000 frequency.

Unique molecular identifiers were attached to individual cDNA molecules within the library. Study processing details: The median was about 100,000 TCRs per sample, ranging about 20,000 to 690,600. TCRdb fed the 5' RACE reads into MiXCR, producing one record per CDR3 protein. The authors' filters were not applied to this entry. This sample has 81,000 or so distinct CDR3 sequences, with 6.5% to 8.5% found just once. Per the germline V gene, CDR1 is SQVTM and CDR2 is ANQGSEA. CDR3 length: 12 amino acids. Trimming took off 4 bases at V and 2 bases at J, with 8 bases between the two ends. The V and J genes are TRBV29-1 and TRBJ1-2; D unresolved. The receptor was isolated from a male donor in good health. CDR3 sequence: CSVVTANYGYTF. The CDR3 nucleotides are TGCAGCGTTGTCACGGCAAACTATGGCTACACCTTC.